This T cell receptor beta chain was recorded in a study of graft-versus-host responses after intestinal transplantation (dated by TCRdb to the early 2020s). About the study as a whole: Multivisceral, liver-intestinal, or isolated intestinal transplants were received by the recipients. Every recipient was given anti-thymocyte globulin induction, then maintenance tacrolimus and steroids for 3 to 4 years. Bulk TCR-beta CDR3 sequencing was used to track graft-versus-host and host-versus-graft alloreactive T cell clones in the graft, circulation and bone marrow after intestinal transplantation. To identify alloreactive clones, pre-transplant mixed lymphocyte reaction products were sequenced and then compared with unstimulated pre-transplant donor and recipient T cells. The cohort enrolled around 25 intestinal transplant recipients including one retransplant, and a few patients lacking pretransplant specimens were excluded. A peak of at least 4% donor T cells among recipient peripheral blood mononuclear cells was the definition used for donor T cell macrochimerism. Instead of going to the commercial service, samples from a few later patients were sequenced in-house on an Illumina MiSeq and processed with MiXCR. General conclusions and limits of the study: GvH clones were found in recipient bone marrow, and some of the GvH clones appeared earlier in ileal mucosa or blood, which is consistent with an intestinal mucosal origin. High GvH to HvG T cell clonal ratios were observed in the allografts of patients with donor T cell macrochimerism. Peak levels of circulating GvH clones were associated with declines in HvG clones early after transplant. The conclusions were limited by the relatively low number and heterogeneity of the intestinal transplant patients.

Receptors were amplified or captured by the immunoSEQ multiplex PCR assay. For most patients, genomic DNA was isolated with the Qiagen DNeasy Blood and Tissue Kit and shipped frozen to Adaptive Biotechnologies for TCR sequencing. Adaptive Biotechnologies carried out high-throughput TCR-beta CDR3 sequencing of genomic DNA for most patients. Per the authors' processing: Adaptive's ImmunoSEQ software was the source of the TCR sequencing data for 15 to 20 patients, while a few other patients were processed with MiXCR and VDJtools. CD4 versus CD8 sorting errors were corrected by removing sequences found in both subsets at a frequency ratio below 5:1. CDR3 nucleotide sequences shared between donor and recipient were removed because their origin could not be assigned. To count as alloreactive, a clone needed at least 2-fold expansion over unstimulated cells and a minimum CFSE-low frequency of 0.002% (template counts) or 0.001% (read counts). Clones detected in sequenced pre-transplant spleen, lymph node, or MLR CFSE-low populations of the donor or recipient were defined as mappable. The cumulative frequency of alloreactive clones was calculated as a percentage of all sequences, weighted by copy number. TCRdb stores this immuneACCESS table with in-frame sequences only. Part of the clones is absent; in the studies checked, under half of the shortfall reflects unresolved V genes, and no reason is known for the rest. Clone size and the V and J calls come from that table; the DNA yielded D and trimming. The sample table lists 75,000 to 100,000 clones, 80% to 85% of them with a count of one. Roughly 17% of the sample belongs to the ten largest clones.

In regard to this clone: Its antigen remains unidentified. The input lacks base qualities; no much larger clone sits a single base away.

According to the germline V gene, CDR1 reads MNHEY and CDR2 reads SVGAGI. CDR3 length: 14 amino acids, cysteine to phenylalanine. The sequence is cut down to CDR3 DNA, 42 bases in frame from base 1. At the junction V is shortened by 5 bases and J by 5 bases, with 13 bases in between. The label giving this sample's time point can be read as: cells obtained before transplantation from donor or recipient. CD3+CD4+ and CD3+CD8+ populations were FACS-sorted from unstimulated pre-transplant donor and recipient cells taken from spleen or lymph nodes. This sequence uses TRBV6-5 and TRBJ1-5, with the D gene call left open. The material sequenced was unstimulated CD8+ T cells sorted from spleen or lymph node cells, taken before intestinal transplant. The receptor comes from a human donor who received an intestinal transplant. Here is the DNA: TGTGCCAGCAGTGAAATGGGTCCGTATCAGCCCCAGCATTTT. Its amino acids are CASSEMGPYQPQHF.